This T cell receptor (beta chain) was documented in a study of T cell changes during pregnancy in multiple sclerosis. The junction had 11 bases not matched to a gene; V was cut back by 6 bases and J by 2 bases. The CDR3 runs 16 residues. Looked up from germline, CDR1 is SNHLY and CDR2 is FYNNEI. Sequencing was performed with immunoSEQ multiplex PCR; in TCRdb, only in-frame clones are kept and a portion is missing. The data contain 90,000 or so clones, roughly 94% of them seen just once; the ten biggest clones take up 1.5% to 2%. The receptor was derived from a female donor in good health, enrolled as a control in a pregnancy study. The sequences come from peripheral blood, collected after pregnancy. This chain links TRBV2 with TRBJ2-7; TRBD1 agrees at 9 bases. DNA of the CDR3: TGTGCCAGCAGGGGGAGTGGGACAGGGATTGCCTACGAGCAGTACTTC. Its translation: CASRGSGTGIAYEQYF.